The rows below give T cell receptor beta chains drawn from one sample of a study of blood T cell repertoires in COVID-19. Data came from immunoSEQ multiplex PCR; TCRdb stores just in-frame clones and leaves some out. Of fewer than 130,000 clones listed, nearly 80% are singletons. The sequencing sample was made of peripheral blood. Every receptor here comes from a woman older than 75 with active or convalescent COVID-19. The CDR3 runs from the conserved cysteine through the conserved F or W. Fields, in order: V gene, clone size, J gene, D gene, CDR3 length, CDR3 protein, CDR3 DNA. D genes are given only for firm matches. Expanded clones are given a class, and other clones once, few, many or no size at all.

V: TRBV9
size: -
J: TRBJ2-7
D: TRBD2
length: 14
CDR3: CASSEAGSSYEQYF
DNA: TGTGCCAGCAGCGAAGCGGGAAGCTCCTACGAGCAGTACTTC

V: TRBV7-3
size: once
J: TRBJ2-3
D: TRBD2
length: 19
CDR3: CASSLTGGFRGSRTDTQYF
DNA: TGTGCCAGCAGCTTAACAGGCGGGTTTCGCGGGAGCCGAACAGATACGCAGTATTTT

V: TRBV4-2
size: once
J: TRBJ2-1
D: -
length: 16
CDR3: CASSQFAGGSGLEQFF
DNA: TGTGCCAGCAGCCAATTTGCGGGCGGGTCTGGACTAGAGCAGTTCTTC

V: TRBV5-1
size: -
J: TRBJ2-5
D: TRBD2
length: 17
CDR3: CASSEGLAATRKETQYF
DNA: TGCGCCAGCAGCGAGGGACTAGCGGCGACCCGAAAAGAGACCCAGTACTTC

V: TRBV3-1/TRBV3-2
size: -
J: TRBJ2-7
D: -
length: 15
CDR3: CASSPRRDGDYEQYF
DNA: TGTGCCAGCAGCCCAAGGCGGGACGGGGATTACGAGCAGTACTTC

V: TRBV19
size: -
J: TRBJ1-1
D: -
length: 15
CDR3: CASSTDMRRNTEAFF
DNA: TGTGCCAGTAGTACAGACATGAGGAGGAACACTGAAGCTTTCTTT

V: TRBV5-1
size: -
J: TRBJ1-3
D: TRBD1
length: 18
CDR3: CASSFVDRGANSGNTIYF
DNA: TGCGCCAGCAGCTTCGTGGACAGGGGAGCCAACTCTGGAAACACCATATATTTT

V: TRBV5-6
size: -
J: TRBJ1-4
D: TRBD1
length: 14
CDR3: CASSFGTANEKLFF
DNA: TGTGCCAGCAGCTTCGGGACAGCAAATGAAAAACTGTTTTTT

V: TRBV7-2
size: -
J: TRBJ2-3
D: -
length: 14
CDR3: CASSSQTSTDTQYF
DNA: TGTGCCAGCAGCTCTCAAACTAGCACAGATACGCAGTATTTT

V: TRBV19
size: few
J: TRBJ2-7
D: TRBD2
length: 15
CDR3: CASTPSGRANYEQYF
DNA: TGTGCCAGTACCCCTAGCGGGAGGGCCAACTACGAGCAGTACTTC

V: TRBV5-1
size: -
J: TRBJ1-5
D: -
length: 15
CDR3: CASSLDIYSNQPQHF
DNA: TGCGCCAGCAGCTTGGACATTTATAGCAATCAGCCCCAGCATTTT

V: TRBV5-1
size: -
J: TRBJ1-1
D: -
length: 14
CDR3: CASTILQGATEAFF
DNA: TGCGCCAGCACCATACTACAGGGCGCCACTGAAGCTTTCTTT

V: TRBV7-8
size: -
J: TRBJ2-7
D: -
length: 15
CDR3: CASSKKVQSGVEQYF
DNA: TGTGCCAGCAGTAAAAAGGTCCAGTCCGGGGTCGAGCAGTACTTC

V: TRBV20-1
size: -
J: TRBJ2-3
D: TRBD2
length: 14
CDR3: CSASFLAGVDTQYF
DNA: TGCAGTGCTAGTTTCCTAGCGGGAGTAGATACGCAGTATTTT

V: TRBV20-1
size: -
J: TRBJ2-7
D: -
length: 11
CDR3: CSAREAHEQYF
DNA: TGCAGTGCTAGGGAGGCCCACGAGCAGTACTTC

V: TRBV18
size: -
J: TRBJ2-3
D: TRBD1
length: 15
CDR3: CASSEGQGNTDTQYF
DNA: TGTGCCAGCTCAGAAGGACAGGGAAACACAGATACGCAGTATTTT

V: TRBV27
size: once
J: TRBJ2-7
D: -
length: 14
CDR3: CASIKEVMAYEQYF
DNA: TGTGCCAGCATTAAAGAGGTGATGGCCTACGAGCAGTACTTC

V: TRBV5-5
size: -
J: TRBJ2-4
D: -
length: 16
CDR3: CASSTGWPGAKNIQYF
DNA: TGTGCCAGCAGCACCGGATGGCCGGGAGCCAAAAACATTCAGTACTTC

V: TRBV5-1
size: -
J: TRBJ2-1
D: TRBD2
length: 16
CDR3: CASSLAGTSSYNEQFF
DNA: TGCGCCAGCAGCTTGGCCGGGACTAGCTCCTACAATGAGCAGTTCTTC

V: TRBV7-9
size: once
J: TRBJ1-2
D: -
length: 15
CDR3: CASSVMQGANYGYTF
DNA: TGTGCCAGCAGCGTCATGCAGGGCGCTAACTATGGCTACACCTTC

V: TRBV28
size: -
J: TRBJ2-6
D: -
length: 15
CDR3: CASSLFGGGANVLTF
DNA: TGTGCCAGCAGTCTATTCGGGGGTGGGGCCAACGTCCTGACTTTC

V: TRBV19
size: -
J: TRBJ2-1
D: TRBD2
length: 15
CDR3: CASSMGTSGINEQFF
DNA: TGTGCCAGTAGTATGGGGACTAGCGGGATTAATGAGCAGTTCTTC

V: TRBV2
size: -
J: TRBJ2-1
D: -
length: 13
CDR3: CATSRGYYNEQFF
DNA: TGTGCCACCAGCCGGGGTTACTACAATGAGCAGTTCTTC

V: TRBV5-1
size: -
J: TRBJ1-1
D: -
length: 15
CDR3: CASSPWTSLNTEAFF
DNA: TGCGCCAGCAGCCCCTGGACAAGCCTGAACACTGAAGCTTTCTTT

V: TRBV27
size: -
J: TRBJ2-3
D: TRBD2
length: 17
CDR3: CASSSTGGRVLTDTQYF
DNA: TGTGCCAGCAGTTCAACCGGCGGGAGAGTTCTTACAGATACGCAGTATTTT

V: TRBV5-1
size: -
J: TRBJ2-3
D: -
length: 14
CDR3: CASSLDRATDTQYF
DNA: TGCGCCAGCAGCTTGGACAGGGCCACAGATACGCAGTATTTT

V: TRBV19
size: -
J: TRBJ1-5
D: TRBD1
length: 15
CDR3: CASTSTGGYNQPQHF
DNA: TGTGCCAGTACTTCGACAGGGGGTTACAATCAGCCCCAGCATTTT

V: TRBV28
size: -
J: TRBJ2-3
D: TRBD1
length: 16
CDR3: CASSLPGQGWTDTQYF
DNA: TGTGCCAGCAGTCTTCCGGGACAGGGTTGGACAGATACGCAGTATTTT

V: TRBV11-3
size: -
J: TRBJ2-7
D: -
length: 13
CDR3: CASSYRPSYEQYF
DNA: TGTGCCAGCAGTTACAGACCCTCCTACGAGCAGTACTTC

V: TRBV5-1
size: -
J: TRBJ1-1
D: -
length: 14
CDR3: CASSLGQTNTEAFF
DNA: TGCGCCAGCAGCTTGGGACAAACGAACACTGAAGCTTTCTTT

V: TRBV9
size: -
J: TRBJ1-1
D: -
length: 16
CDR3: CASSVGMGGGETEAFF
DNA: TGTGCCAGCAGCGTAGGCATGGGAGGGGGAGAGACTGAAGCTTTCTTT

V: TRBV5-4
size: -
J: TRBJ2-7
D: -
length: 15
CDR3: CASRVGQDSIYEQYF
DNA: TGTGCCAGCAGAGTTGGGCAGGACAGCATCTACGAGCAGTACTTC

V: TRBV19
size: once
J: TRBJ1-2
D: -
length: 13
CDR3: CASTGGVLYGYTF
DNA: TGTGCCAGTACGGGGGGGGTGCTCTATGGCTACACCTTC

V: TRBV15
size: -
J: TRBJ2-5
D: TRBD2
length: 16
CDR3: CATSIGLAGVGETQYF
DNA: TGTGCCACCAGCATAGGACTAGCGGGAGTTGGAGAGACCCAGTACTTC

V: TRBV4-1
size: -
J: TRBJ2-7
D: -
length: 15
CDR3: CASSQEVSAVYEQYF
DNA: TGCGCCAGCAGCCAAGAAGTAAGTGCGGTCTACGAGCAGTACTTC

V: TRBV13
size: -
J: TRBJ1-1
D: -
length: 17
CDR3: CASSLDGTQVLNTEAFF
DNA: TGTGCCAGCAGCTTAGATGGGACACAGGTACTGAACACTGAAGCTTTCTTT

V: TRBV5-1
size: -
J: TRBJ2-1
D: TRBD2
length: 16
CDR3: CASSLNGLAGGDEQFF
DNA: TGCGCCAGCAGCTTGAACGGACTAGCGGGAGGTGATGAGCAGTTCTTC

V: TRBV2
size: -
J: TRBJ1-5
D: -
length: 13
CDR3: CASTGENNQPQHF
DNA: TGTGCCAGCACAGGGGAGAACAATCAGCCCCAGCATTTT

V: TRBV7-9
size: -
J: TRBJ2-1
D: TRBD2
length: 14
CDR3: CASSVIGGYNEQFF
DNA: TGTGCCAGCAGCGTTATCGGGGGGTACAATGAGCAGTTCTTC

V: TRBV6-5
size: -
J: TRBJ1-2
D: -
length: 14
CDR3: CASSYIGRSYGYTF
DNA: TGTGCCAGCAGTTACATCGGGAGAAGCTATGGCTACACCTTC

V: TRBV2
size: few
J: TRBJ2-3
D: TRBD2
length: 16
CDR3: CASSEALAGSLDTQYF
DNA: TGTGCCAGCAGTGAAGCTCTAGCGGGAAGTTTAGATACGCAGTATTTT

V: TRBV6-2/TRBV6-3
size: -
J: TRBJ2-3
D: TRBD2
length: 18
CDR3: CASSAGTRGVLSADTQYF
DNA: TGTGCCAGCAGTGCCGGGACTAGAGGTGTGTTGAGCGCAGATACGCAGTATTTT

V: TRBV2
size: -
J: TRBJ2-5
D: TRBD2
length: 16
CDR3: CASSESRASGKETQYF
DNA: TGTGCCAGCAGTGAGTCTAGGGCTAGCGGGAAAGAGACCCAGTACTTC

V: TRBV5-1
size: -
J: TRBJ1-1
D: -
length: 18
CDR3: CASSLMRGGREMNTEAFF
DNA: TGCGCCAGCAGCTTGATGCGGGGCGGCAGGGAAATGAACACTGAAGCTTTCTTT

V: TRBV7-2
size: once
J: TRBJ2-7
D: -
length: 14
CDR3: CASSLMGASYEQYF
DNA: TGTGCCAGCAGCTTAATGGGAGCATCCTACGAGCAGTACTTC

V: TRBV14
size: -
J: TRBJ2-7
D: -
length: 20
CDR3: CASSQGYYTQVQVLPYEQYF
DNA: TGTGCCAGCAGCCAAGGTTACTATACTCAAGTACAAGTTCTTCCCTACGAGCAGTACTTC

V: TRBV11-2
size: many
J: TRBJ2-1
D: TRBD2
length: 15
CDR3: CASKRTSGSVNEQFF
DNA: TGTGCCAGCAAGAGGACTAGCGGGAGTGTTAATGAGCAGTTCTTC